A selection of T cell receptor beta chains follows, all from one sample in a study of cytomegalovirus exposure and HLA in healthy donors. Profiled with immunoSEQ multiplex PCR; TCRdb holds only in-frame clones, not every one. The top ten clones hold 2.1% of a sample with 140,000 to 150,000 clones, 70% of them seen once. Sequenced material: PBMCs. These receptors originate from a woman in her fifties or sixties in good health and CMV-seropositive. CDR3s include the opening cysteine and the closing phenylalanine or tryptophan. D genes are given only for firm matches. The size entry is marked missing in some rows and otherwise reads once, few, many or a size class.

CASTRDLGDNEQFF	TGTGCCAGCACCCGAGATTTGGGCGACAATGAGCAGTTCTTC	-	TRBV7-7	TRBJ2-1	-
CASSELYEQYF	TGTGCCAGCAGTGAGCTATACGAGCAGTACTTC	-	TRBV6-1	TRBJ2-7	-
CASRLRTSGKHGELFF	TGTGCCAGCAGGCTCAGGACTAGCGGGAAACACGGGGAGCTGTTTTTT	TRBD2	TRBV28	TRBJ2-2	-
CASSETGVGGYTF	TGTGCCAGCAGCGAGACAGGGGTAGGCGGCTACACCTTC	TRBD1	TRBV7-9	TRBJ1-2	-
CASSQDVREGETQYF	TGCGCCAGCAGCCAAGATGTCAGGGAGGGGGAGACCCAGTACTTC	TRBD2	TRBV4-1	TRBJ2-5	-
CASSRQGNTEAFF	TGTGCCAGCAGTCGGCAGGGGAACACTGAAGCTTTCTTT	-	TRBV6-5	TRBJ1-1	-
CASSFNRDEQYF	TGCGCCAGCAGCTTCAACAGGGACGAGCAGTACTTC	-	TRBV5-1	TRBJ2-7	few
CASSLVTSNTEAFF	TGTGCCAGCAGCTTAGTGACATCGAACACTGAAGCTTTCTTT	-	TRBV7-8	TRBJ1-1	-
CATDRNSNQPQHF	TGTGCCACAGACAGGAATAGCAATCAGCCCCAGCATTTT	-	TRBV19	TRBJ1-5	-
CASSPAGVGYTF	TGTGCCAGCTCCCCCGCAGGGGTTGGCTACACCTTC	-	TRBV18	TRBJ1-2	-
CASSVTGQGVPEAFF	TGCGCCAGCAGCGTAACTGGACAGGGAGTCCCTGAAGCTTTCTTT	TRBD1	TRBV5-1	TRBJ1-1	-
CASSASGRSADTQYF	TGTGCCAGCAGCGCTAGCGGGAGGTCCGCAGATACGCAGTATTTT	TRBD2	TRBV7-3	TRBJ2-3	-
CASTLSRGKTQYF	TGTGCCAGCACCCTTAGTAGAGGGAAGACCCAGTACTTC	-	TRBV2	TRBJ2-5	-
CASSLTNPQGRRANYGYTF	TGTGCCAGCAGCTTAACCAACCCCCAGGGGCGCCGAGCTAACTATGGCTACACCTTC	-	TRBV7-8	TRBJ1-2	once
CASAAFVTRRAGRADTQYF	TGTGCCAGCGCTGCCTTTGTTACTCGGAGGGCCGGAAGGGCAGATACGCAGTATTTT	-	TRBV11-2	TRBJ2-3	-
CASSPGTSGIRGLDTQYF	TGTGCCAGCAGCCCCGGGACTAGCGGCATCAGAGGGTTGGATACGCAGTATTTT	TRBD2	TRBV28	TRBJ2-3	-
CASSLYGETGANVLTF	TGTGCCAGCAGCTTGTACGGGGAAACTGGGGCCAACGTCCTGACTTTC	-	TRBV5-6	TRBJ2-6	once
CASSQTGGTGFTEAFF	TGTGCCAGTAGCCAAACAGGGGGCACGGGTTTCACTGAAGCTTTCTTT	TRBD1	TRBV19	TRBJ1-1	-
CASSPLQGAEQETQYF	TGTGCCAGCTCACCATTGCAGGGGGCGGAACAAGAGACCCAGTACTTC	TRBD1	TRBV18	TRBJ2-5	-
CASSLTGVNNYGYTF	TGTGCCAGCAGCTTGACAGGCGTTAACAACTATGGCTACACCTTC	-	TRBV7-2	TRBJ1-2	-
CASSTLLLDRTNTEAFF	TGTGCCAGCAGTACCTTACTTTTGGACAGGACCAACACTGAAGCTTTCTTT	TRBD1	TRBV28	TRBJ1-1	few
CASSSGSTTNYGYTF	TGCGCCAGCAGTTCGGGATCCACCACTAACTATGGCTACACCTTC	-	TRBV5-1	TRBJ1-2	-
CASSGQGYNQPQHF	TGTGCCAGCAGTGGACAGGGCTACAATCAGCCCCAGCATTTT	TRBD1	TRBV2	TRBJ1-5	-